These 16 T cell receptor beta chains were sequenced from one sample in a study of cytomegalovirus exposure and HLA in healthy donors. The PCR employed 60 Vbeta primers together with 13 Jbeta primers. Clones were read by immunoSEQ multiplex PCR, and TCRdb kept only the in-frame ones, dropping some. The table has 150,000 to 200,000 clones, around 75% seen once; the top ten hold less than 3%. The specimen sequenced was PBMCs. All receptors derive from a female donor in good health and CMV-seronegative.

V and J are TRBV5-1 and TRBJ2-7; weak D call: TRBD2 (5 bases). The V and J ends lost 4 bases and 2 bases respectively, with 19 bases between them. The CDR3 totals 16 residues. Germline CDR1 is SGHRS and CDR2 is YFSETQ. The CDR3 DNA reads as TGCGCCAGCAGCGGAGGTGGAGGCGTTCTCACCTACGAGCAGTACTTC. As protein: CASSGGGGVLTYEQYF.

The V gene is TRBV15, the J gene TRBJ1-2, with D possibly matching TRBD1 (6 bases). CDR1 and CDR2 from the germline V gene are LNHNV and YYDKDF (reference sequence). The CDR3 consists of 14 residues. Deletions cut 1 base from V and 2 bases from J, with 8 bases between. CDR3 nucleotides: TGTGCCACCAGCAGAGTAACAGGGAACTATGGCTACACCTTC. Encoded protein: CATSRVTGNYGYTF.

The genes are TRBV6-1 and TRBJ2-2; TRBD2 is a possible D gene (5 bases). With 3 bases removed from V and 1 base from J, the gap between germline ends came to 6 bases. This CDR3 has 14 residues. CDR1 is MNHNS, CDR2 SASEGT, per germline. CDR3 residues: CASSDGVNTGELFF. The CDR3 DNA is TGTGCCAGCAGTGACGGGGTGAACACCGGGGAGCTGTTTTTT.

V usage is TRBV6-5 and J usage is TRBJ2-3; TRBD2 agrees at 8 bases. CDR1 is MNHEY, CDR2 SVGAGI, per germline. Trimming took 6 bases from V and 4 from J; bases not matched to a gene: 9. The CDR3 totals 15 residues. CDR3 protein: CASRRSGSGSDTQYF. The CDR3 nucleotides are TGTGCCAGCAGAAGAAGCGGGAGTGGTTCAGATACGCAGTATTTT.

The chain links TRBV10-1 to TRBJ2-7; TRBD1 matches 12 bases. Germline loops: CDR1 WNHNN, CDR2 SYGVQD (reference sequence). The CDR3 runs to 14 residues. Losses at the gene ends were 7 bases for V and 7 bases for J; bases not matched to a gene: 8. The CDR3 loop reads CASKARDRGHEQYF. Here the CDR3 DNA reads TGCGCCAGCAAGGCCCGGGACAGGGGGCATGAGCAGTACTTC.

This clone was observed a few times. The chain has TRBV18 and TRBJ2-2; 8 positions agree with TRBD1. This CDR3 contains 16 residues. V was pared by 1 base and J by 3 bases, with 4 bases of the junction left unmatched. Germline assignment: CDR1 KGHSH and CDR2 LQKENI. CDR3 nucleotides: TGTGCCAGCTCACCACTCTCACAGGGGGACACCGGGGAGCTGTTTTTT. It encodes CASSPLSQGDTGELFF.

For the CDR3, the DNA is TGTGCCAGCAGTGAAGCCGGCTATGGCTACACCTTC. Protein sequence: CASSEAGYGYTF. The chain carries TRBV6-1 and TRBJ1-2, with D unresolved. Germline V CDR1 and CDR2: MNHNS, SASEGT. This CDR3 spans 12 amino acids. With 0 bases removed from V and 4 bases from J, the gap between germline ends came to 3 bases.

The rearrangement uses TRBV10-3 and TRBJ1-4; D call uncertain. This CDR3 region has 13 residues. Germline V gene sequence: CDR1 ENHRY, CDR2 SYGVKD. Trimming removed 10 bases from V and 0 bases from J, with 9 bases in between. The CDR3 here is CATAGSTNEKLFF. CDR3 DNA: TGTGCCACCGCAGGTTCAACTAATGAAAAACTGTTTTTT.

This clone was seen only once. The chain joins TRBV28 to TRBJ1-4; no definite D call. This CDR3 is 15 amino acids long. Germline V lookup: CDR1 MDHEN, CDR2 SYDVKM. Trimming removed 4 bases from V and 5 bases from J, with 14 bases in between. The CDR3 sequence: CASSSPVGTNEKLFF. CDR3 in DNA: TGTGCCAGCAGTTCGCCTGTCGGTACCAATGAAAAACTGTTTTTT.

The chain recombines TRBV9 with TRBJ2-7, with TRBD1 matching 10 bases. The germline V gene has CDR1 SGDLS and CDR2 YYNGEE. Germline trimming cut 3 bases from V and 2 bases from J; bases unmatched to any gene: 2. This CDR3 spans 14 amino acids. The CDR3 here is CASSGGQGTYEQYF. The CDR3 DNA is TGTGCCAGCAGCGGGGGACAGGGGACCTACGAGCAGTACTTC.

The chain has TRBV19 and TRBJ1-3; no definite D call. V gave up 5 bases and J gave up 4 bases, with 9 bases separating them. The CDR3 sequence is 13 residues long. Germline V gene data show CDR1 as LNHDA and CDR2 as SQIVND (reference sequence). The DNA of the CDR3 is TGTGCCAGTAGTGCAGAATCGGGAAACACCATATATTTT. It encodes CASSAESGNTIYF.

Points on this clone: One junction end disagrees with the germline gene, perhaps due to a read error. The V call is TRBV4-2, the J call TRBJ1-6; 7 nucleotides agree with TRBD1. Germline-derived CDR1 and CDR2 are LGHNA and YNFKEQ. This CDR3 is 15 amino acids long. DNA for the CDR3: TGTGCCAGCAGCCAAACACAGGGGACTGATTCACTCCTCCACTTT. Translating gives CASSQTQGTDSLLHF.

The CDR3 protein is CASSERQGGYYEQYF. CDR3 bases: TGTGCCAGCAGTGAGCGACAGGGCGGGTACTACGAGCAGTACTTC. The chain is built from TRBV2 and TRBJ2-7; 7 nucleotides line up with TRBD1. J gave up 3 bases and V 3 bases, and 8 bases lay outside the gene matches. The CDR3 is 15 residues long. The V gene's germline CDR1 is SNHLY and CDR2 FYNNEI.

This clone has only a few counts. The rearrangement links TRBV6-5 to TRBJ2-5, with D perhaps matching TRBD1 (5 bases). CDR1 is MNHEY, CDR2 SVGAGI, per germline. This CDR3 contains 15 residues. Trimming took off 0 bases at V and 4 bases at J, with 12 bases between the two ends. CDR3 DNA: TGTGCCAGCAGTTACTCTGGGGCGAACTCAGAGACCCAGTACTTC. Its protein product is CASSYSGANSETQYF.

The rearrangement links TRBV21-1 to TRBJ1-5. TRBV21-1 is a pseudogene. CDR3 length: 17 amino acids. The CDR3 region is CASSKAGARGPYQPQHF. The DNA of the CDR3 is TGTGCCAGCAGCAAAGCAGGGGCGCGGGGGCCCTATCAGCCCCAGCATTTT.

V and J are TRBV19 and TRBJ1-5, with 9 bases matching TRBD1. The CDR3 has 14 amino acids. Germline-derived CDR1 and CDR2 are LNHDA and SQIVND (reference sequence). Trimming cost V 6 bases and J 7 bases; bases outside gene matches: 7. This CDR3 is CASREGQGRQPQHF. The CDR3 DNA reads TGTGCCAGTAGAGAGGGACAGGGAAGACAGCCCCAGCATTTT. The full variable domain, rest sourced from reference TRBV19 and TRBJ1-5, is DGGITQSPKYLFRKEGQNVTLSCEQNLNHDAMYWYRQDPGQGLRLIYYSQIVNDFQKGDIAEGYSVSREKKESFPLTVTSAQKNPTAFYLCASREGQGRQPQHFGDGTRLSIL.